Detailed here is one T cell receptor (beta chain). The CDR3 is 13 amino acids. The germline gives CDR1 KGHSH, CDR2 LQKENI. With 3 bases removed from V and 3 bases from J, the gap between germline ends came to 8 bases. Sorting defined conventional CD4 T cells as CD4+CD127+. This sample stems from a study of B cell selection in AIRE deficiency. Assay used: immunoSEQ multiplex PCR; TCRdb lists only in-frame clones, some missing. This sample yields about 24,000 clones, of which roughly 95% are seen a single time; around 0.17% belongs to the top ten. The chain combines TRBV18 with TRBJ2-5; D uncertain. The sample was CD4+CD127+ conventional T cells sorted from PBMCs. The sequence was collected from a human donor in good health. CDR3 DNA sequence: TGTGCCAGCTCACCTCAAAGTAAAGAGACCCAGTACTTC. Its protein product is CASSPQSKETQYF.